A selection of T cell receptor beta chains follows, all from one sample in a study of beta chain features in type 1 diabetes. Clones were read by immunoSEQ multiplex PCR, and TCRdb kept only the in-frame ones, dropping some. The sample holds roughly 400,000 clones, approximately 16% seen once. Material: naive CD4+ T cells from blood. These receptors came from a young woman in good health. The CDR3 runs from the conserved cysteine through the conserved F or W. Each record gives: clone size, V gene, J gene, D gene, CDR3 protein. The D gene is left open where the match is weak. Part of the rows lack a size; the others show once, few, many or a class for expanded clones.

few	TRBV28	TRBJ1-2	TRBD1	CASNGRGRYGYTF
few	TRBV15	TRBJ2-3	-	CATSSGPGRSTDTQYF
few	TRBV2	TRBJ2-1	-	CASTLSPRQKTYNEQFF
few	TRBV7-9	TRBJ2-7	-	CASSLIGGAREQYF
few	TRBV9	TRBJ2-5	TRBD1	CASSVRGDSLQETQYF
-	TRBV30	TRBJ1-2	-	CAWSVLNYGYTF
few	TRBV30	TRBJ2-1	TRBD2	CAWSGGLAVANEQFF
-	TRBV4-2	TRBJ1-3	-	CASSQDRRGNTIYF
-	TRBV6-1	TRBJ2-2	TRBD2	CASSEARTSGSFTGELFF
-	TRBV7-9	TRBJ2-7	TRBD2	CASSTFSGSRSYEQYF
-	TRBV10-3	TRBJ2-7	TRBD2	CAIAELARSYEQYF
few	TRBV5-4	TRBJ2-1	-	CASSLQLATYNEQFF
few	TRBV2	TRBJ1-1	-	CASSDEVNTEAFF
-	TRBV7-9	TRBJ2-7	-	CASSPRSGLHSYEQYF
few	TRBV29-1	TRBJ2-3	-	CSVGRGRAPDTQYF
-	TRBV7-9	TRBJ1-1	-	CASSLEQAMNTEAFF
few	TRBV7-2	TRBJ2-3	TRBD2	CASSLGGRATDTQYF
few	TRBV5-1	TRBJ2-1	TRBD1	CASSPGQGVDEQFF
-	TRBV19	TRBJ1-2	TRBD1	CASSTPGQNNYGYTF
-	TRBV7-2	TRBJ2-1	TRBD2	CASSLVLAGGGNEQFF
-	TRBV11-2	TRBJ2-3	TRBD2	CASSSQGAGYTDTQYF
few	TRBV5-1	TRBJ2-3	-	CASSRDSSTDTQYF
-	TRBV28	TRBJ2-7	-	CATKPGSSYEQYF
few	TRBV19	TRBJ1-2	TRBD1	CATQGTGRYGYTF
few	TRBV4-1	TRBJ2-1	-	CASSQDRQGFYEQFF
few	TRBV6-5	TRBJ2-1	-	CASRRRFSYNEQFF
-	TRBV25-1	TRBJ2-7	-	CASHSDRRYEQYF
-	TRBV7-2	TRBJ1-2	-	CASSPQAGGGYTF
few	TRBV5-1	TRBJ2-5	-	CASRQQGEETQYF
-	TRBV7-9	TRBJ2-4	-	CASSRVVGSSFLAKNIQYF
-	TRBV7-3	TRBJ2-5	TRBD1	CASSSTNLQGETQYF
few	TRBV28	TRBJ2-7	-	CASSFLGYEQYF
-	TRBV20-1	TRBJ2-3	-	CSARAPVEYF
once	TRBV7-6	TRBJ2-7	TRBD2	CASSFFGLAGTNF
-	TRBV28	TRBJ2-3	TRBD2	CASSLWGTSGTGGTDTQYF
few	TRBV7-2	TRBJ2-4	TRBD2	CASSPQTGTSGVAKNIQYF
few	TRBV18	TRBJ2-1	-	CASSPDRLDQNEQFF
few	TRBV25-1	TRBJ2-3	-	CASSEFVPGVGDTQYF
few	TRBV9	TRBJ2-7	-	CASSAGQLSSYEQYF
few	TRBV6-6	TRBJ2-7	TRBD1	CASSYRRDRGGEQYF
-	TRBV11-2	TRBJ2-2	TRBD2	CASSPSGSTGELFF
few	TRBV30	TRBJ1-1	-	CAWRKTGTKNTEAFF
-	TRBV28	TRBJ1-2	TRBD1	CASSLSRQGARYGYTF
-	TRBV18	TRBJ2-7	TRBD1	CASSPVSQGAREQYF
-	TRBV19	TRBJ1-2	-	CASRTPTTYGYTF
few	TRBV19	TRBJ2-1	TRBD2	CATSDGRAYNEQFF
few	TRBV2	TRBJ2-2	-	CASSARGGSGELFF